This TCR beta chain was captured by sequencing in a study of beta chain features in type 1 diabetes (dated by TCRdb to the late 2010s). The study in broad terms: Mean age, gender distribution, total cell number and subset yield were not different between patients and healthy donors. A total of some 100,000,000 sorted cells were examined across all samples, and a strong correlation was observed between cell number per subset and RNA yield. The study compared TCRB repertoires of sorted circulating CD4+ T cell subsets between recently diagnosed type 1 diabetes patients and matched healthy donors. Whereas all 30 or so donors provided naive and central memory subsets, regulatory and stem cell-like memory subsets were isolated from just 8 patients and roughly eight healthy donors. Paper-wide results and their limitations: Because the HLA sub-analyses included only small numbers of individuals, any influence of HLA type on TCRB rearrangement was left unresolved. Naive, central memory and regulatory TCRB repertoires appeared to be more alike among patients than among healthy donors. At VDJ recombination sites, patients with type 1 diabetes made fewer insertions and deleted more nucleotides, a pattern implying thymic rearrangement abnormalities. PCR may preferentially amplify shorter templates, but because patient and control samples were amplified and corrected together, any resulting skew would affect both groups equally. A moderate but significant shortening of TCRB CDR3 length was observed in type 1 diabetes patients in all four CD4+ subsets. Sequencing cDNA rather than genomic DNA could over-represent highly expressing activated cells, although activation and CD3 levels did not differ between groups.

Each donor gave one peripheral blood draw, averaging approximately 0.11 L, which was collected into heparinised tubes. A BD FACSAria II and a panel including CD45RO, CCR7, CD25, CD127, CD95 and CD27 were used to sort naive, central memory, regulatory and stem cell-like memory CD4+ T cells. All sorted populations exceeded 95% purity. PBMCs were isolated immediately by Lymphoprep density gradient centrifugation and stained directly without culture. So that batch effects would be minimized, each experiment stained and sorted samples in pairs, pairing one healthy donor with one patient. The entire isolated RNA was reverse transcribed using the High Capacity cDNA Reverse Transcription Kit, and thus expressed TCRB transcripts were sequenced. Deep immunoSEQ sequencing was performed on naive, central memory and regulatory T cell samples, with an average of about 3.6 million total reads per sample. Sorted cells were lysed in RLT buffer and RNA was extracted with DNase-treated RNeasy Micro or Mini kits, depending on cell number. To prevent cross-contamination, every cell subset was processed on its own, while patient and healthy donor samples were processed together. The immunoSEQ multiplex PCR was used to amplify TCRB sequences from cDNA, yielding 87-bp fragments that span the CDR3 region. Sequencing of the amplicons was done on the Illumina HiSeq platform. As for how the authors treated the data: Synthetic template baselines were used to correct PCR bias computationally, reads within Hamming distance 2 were collapsed, and singletons that could not be merged were discarded. Reads were aligned against IMGT to assign V, D and J genes, CDR3 length and insertions or deletions at six rearrangement sites. Clonotype counts were normalized to sorted cell number within each subset before computing true diversity and Gini coefficients with the tcR R package. Repertoire sharing was quantified using the overlap coefficient calculated on TCRB nucleotide sequences. Out-of-frame TCRB sequences from naive cells were analyzed to stand in for the pre-selection repertoire. TCRdb took over this immuneACCESS table, retaining in-frame rearrangements with V and J assigned. Such tables are incomplete; in checked studies, under half of the missing clones stem from an unresolved V gene, and the remainder is unexplained. V and J calls and clone size are given by that table; D and trimming were obtained from the DNA. Here the sample has hundreds of thousands of clones; 68% occur a single time. The top ten constitute approximately 0.05% of the sample.

As concerns this clone: What antigen it recognizes has not been identified. No base quality information exists; no much larger clone differs at one position.

Source material: naive CD4+ T cells from blood. The intended sense of this specimen's cell subset or site label: true naive CD4+ T cells. The receptor was derived from a man aged 30 to 39 in good health.

The sequenced DNA: TGTGCCCTCCGGATAGCCAAAAACATTCAGTACTTC. It encodes CALRIAKNIQYF. The chain is assembled from TRBV30 and TRBJ2-4, with no confidently assigned D gene. V and J are truncated by 8 bases and 0 bases respectively, leaving an intervening sequence of 8 bases. The CDR3 measures 12 amino acids from cysteine to phenylalanine. Only the CDR3 region is kept as DNA, spanning 36 bases read in frame from base 1. The germline V gene encodes CDR1 GTSNPN and CDR2 SVGIG (reference sequence). The entire variable domain, with the stretches around the CDR3 drawn from the reference TRBV30 and TRBJ2-4 proteins, is SQTIHQWPATLVQPVGSPLSLECTVEGTSNPNLYWYRQAAGRGLQLLFYSVGIGQISSEVPQNLSASRPQDRQFILSSKKLLLSDSGFYLCALRIAKNIQYFGAGTRLSVL.